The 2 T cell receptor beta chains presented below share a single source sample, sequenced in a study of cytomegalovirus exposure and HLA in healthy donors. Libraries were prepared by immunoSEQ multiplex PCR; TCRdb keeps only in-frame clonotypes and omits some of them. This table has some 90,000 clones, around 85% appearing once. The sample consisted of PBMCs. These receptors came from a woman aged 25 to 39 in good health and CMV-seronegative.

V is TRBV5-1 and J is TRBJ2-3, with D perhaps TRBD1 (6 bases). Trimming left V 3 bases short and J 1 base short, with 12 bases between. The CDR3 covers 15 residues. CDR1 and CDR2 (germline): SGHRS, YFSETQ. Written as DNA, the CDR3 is TGCGCCAGCAGCTCCCAACAGGGACGCACAGATACGCAGTATTTT. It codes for CASSSQQGRTDTQYF.

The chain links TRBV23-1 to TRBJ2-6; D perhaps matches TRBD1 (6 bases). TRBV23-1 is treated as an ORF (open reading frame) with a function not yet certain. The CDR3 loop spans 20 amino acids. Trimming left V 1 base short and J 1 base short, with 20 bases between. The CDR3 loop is CASSQFRAAQGISGANVLTF. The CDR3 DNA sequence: TGCGCCAGCAGTCAATTTAGAGCGGCACAGGGAATTTCTGGGGCCAACGTCCTGACTTTC.